This T cell receptor beta chain is from a study of cytomegalovirus exposure and HLA in healthy donors. Overall study: Early released data had around 79 million unique TCRs, all coming from HLA-typed donors. Study-wide findings and caveats: Versus the approximately 700-donor mean, an Asian-associated ancestry cluster reportedly showed fewer N-insertions in a later analysis. The authors confirmed in vitro that a few CMV-associated chains were specific for CMV antigens.

A note on this clone: Its specificity is unknown.

Germline CDR1 MNHEY, CDR2 SMNVEV (reference sequence). Trimming pared 1 base from V and 3 bases from J, leaving 7 bases between. The length of the CDR3 is 13 residues. Use of 60 Vbeta and 13 Jbeta primers characterized the PCR. Method: immunoSEQ multiplex PCR; TCRdb's copy keeps in-frame clones and lacks some. The sample contains some 210,000 clones, around 73% of which appear only once. The rearrangement links TRBV27 to TRBJ2-7; D ambiguous. The specimen sequenced was PBMCs. The TCR was taken from a male donor in good health and CMV-seronegative. CDR3 residues: CASSLLGHYEQYF. The CDR3 coding sequence is TGTGCCAGCAGTTTATTGGGCCACTACGAGCAGTACTTC.